This T cell receptor (beta chain) was recovered during a study of beta chain features in type 1 diabetes. cDNA synthesis used the whole RNA isolate, giving expressed TCRB sequences. Sequenced by immunoSEQ multiplex PCR; TCRdb stores in-frame clones only, minus some. The repertoire has fewer than 650,000 clones, around 16% of them found once; the top ten carry approximately 0.099%. CDR3 length equals 18 residues. Germline CDR1 is ENHRY and CDR2 is SYGVKD. The V and J ends lost 5 bases and 0 bases, in that order; junction bases with no gene match: 3. The clonotype originates from a man younger than 35 in good health. The chain carries TRBV10-3 and TRBJ2-6; 14 bases line up with TRBD2. The sequenced sample consisted of naive CD4+ T cells from blood. CDR3 DNA sequence: TGTGCCATCAGTTGGGGACTAGCGGGGGACTCTGGGGCCAACGTCCTGACTTTC. The encoded protein is CAISWGLAGDSGANVLTF.